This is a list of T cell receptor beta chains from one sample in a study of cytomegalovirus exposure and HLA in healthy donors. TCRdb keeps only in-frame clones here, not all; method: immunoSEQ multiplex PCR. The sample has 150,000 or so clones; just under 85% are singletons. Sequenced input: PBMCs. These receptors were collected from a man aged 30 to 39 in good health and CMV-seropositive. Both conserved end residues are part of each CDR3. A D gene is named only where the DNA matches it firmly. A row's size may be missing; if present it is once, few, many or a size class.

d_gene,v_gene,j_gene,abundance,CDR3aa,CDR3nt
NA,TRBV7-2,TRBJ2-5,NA,CASSFSGETQYF,TGTGCCAGCAGCTTCTCGGGAGAGACCCAGTACTTC
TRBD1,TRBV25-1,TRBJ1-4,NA,CASSDPGTEFEKLFF,TGTGCCAGCAGTGACCCCGGGACAGAGTTTGAAAAACTGTTTTTT
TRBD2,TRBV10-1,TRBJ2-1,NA,CASTEGTSGTPGSEQFF,TGCGCCAGCACCGAAGGGACTAGCGGGACCCCGGGGAGTGAGCAGTTCTTC
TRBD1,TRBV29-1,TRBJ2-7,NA,CSALTGLAYEQYF,TGCAGCGCCTTGACAGGGTTAGCCTACGAGCAGTACTTC
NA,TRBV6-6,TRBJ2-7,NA,CASHPTAGREQYF,TGTGCCAGCCACCCTACGGCAGGGCGTGAGCAGTACTTC
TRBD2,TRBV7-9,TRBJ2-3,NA,CASSLGLAGVDTQYF,TGTGCCAGCAGCTTGGGACTAGCGGGAGTAGATACGCAGTATTTT
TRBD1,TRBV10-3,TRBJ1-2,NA,CAISAGTGDSYGYTF,TGTGCCATCAGTGCCGGGACAGGGGATTCCTATGGCTACACCTTC
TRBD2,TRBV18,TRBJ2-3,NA,CASSPLAENTDTQYF,TGTGCCAGCTCACCTCTAGCGGAGAACACAGATACGCAGTATTTT
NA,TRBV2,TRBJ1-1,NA,CASSNRRDPNTEAFF,TGTGCCAGCAGCAACCGGAGGGACCCGAACACTGAAGCTTTCTTT
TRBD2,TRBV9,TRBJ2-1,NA,CASSVGGASGRDNEQFF,TGTGCCAGCAGCGTAGGAGGGGCTAGCGGGAGGGACAATGAGCAGTTCTTC
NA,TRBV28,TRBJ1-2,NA,CASRVARGDGYTF,TGTGCCAGCAGGGTCGCCAGGGGTGATGGCTACACCTTC
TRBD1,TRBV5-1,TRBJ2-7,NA,CASSPQGERDEQYF,TGCGCCAGCAGCCCACAGGGGGAAAGGGACGAGCAGTACTTC
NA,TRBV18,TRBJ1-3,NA,CASSPRQDSGNTIYF,TGTGCCAGCTCACCACGACAGGACTCTGGAAACACCATATATTTT
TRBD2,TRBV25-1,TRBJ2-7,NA,CASSDPAGREGREQYF,TGTGCCAGCAGTGACCCCGCAGGGCGGGAGGGCCGGGAGCAGTACTTC
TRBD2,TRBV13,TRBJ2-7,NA,CASSLRLAGGLDEQYF,TGTGCCAGCAGCTTACGGCTAGCGGGGGGATTAGACGAGCAGTACTTC
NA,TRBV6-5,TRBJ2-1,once,CASSLQGRSYNEQFF,TGTGCCAGCAGTTTACAGGGACGCTCCTACAATGAGCAGTTCTTC
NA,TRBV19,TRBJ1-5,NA,CARYPRGAWWQPQHF,TGTGCCAGATATCCCCGTGGGGCTTGGTGGCAGCCCCAGCATTTT
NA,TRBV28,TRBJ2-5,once,CASSLFRVAVQTQYF,TGTGCCAGCAGTTTATTCAGGGTCGCAGTACAGACCCAGTACTTC
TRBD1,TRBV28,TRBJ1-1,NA,CASSQGVRGTEAFF,TGTGCCAGCAGTCAGGGGGTCCGGGGCACTGAAGCTTTCTTT
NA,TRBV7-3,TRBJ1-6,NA,CASSSQSPGNSPLHF,TGTGCCAGCAGCTCCCAAAGCCCGGGGAATTCACCCCTCCACTTT
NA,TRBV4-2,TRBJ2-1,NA,CASSRESGANSYNEQFF,TGTGCCAGCAGCCGCGAATCTGGGGCGAATTCCTACAATGAGCAGTTCTTC